What follows is one T cell receptor beta chain and its context. This sample was included in a study of shared clonotypes between healthy human individuals. Measured with immunoSEQ multiplex PCR; TCRdb has only the in-frame clones, and not every one. This sample carries 1.6 million or so clones, 96% of them seen once, and the ten largest clones take approximately 1.1%. V dropped 7 bases and J dropped 3; count of bases not matched to a gene: 3. The V gene's germline CDR1 is WSHSY and CDR2 SAAADI. CDR3 length equals 13 residues. This sequence originates from a man aged 25-45 years in good health. The V gene is TRBV10-2, the J gene TRBJ2-1; TRBD2 agrees at 7 bases. Sequenced material: naive CD4+ T cells sorted from blood. The subset: CD45RA+ positively selected. In nucleotides, the CDR3 is TGCGCCAGCAACGAGCGGGACTACAATGAGCAGTTCTTC. Encoded protein: CASNERDYNEQFF.